What follows are 10 T cell receptor beta chains derived from one specimen sequenced in a study of CD8 T cells in Susac syndrome. Random hexamers served to reverse transcribe roughly 0.45 to 1 ug RNA. A single record per CDR3 protein comes from TCRdb applying MiXCR to the immunoSEQ multiplex PCR reads. The data show approximately 210,000 distinct CDR3 sequences, nearly 97% seen once. The sequenced material came from CD4+ T cells from PBMCs. Receptors were obtained from a human donor with multiple sclerosis.

The chain carries TRBV3-1 and TRBJ2-1, with 9 bases that match TRBD2. Germline CDR1 LGHDT, CDR2 YNNKEL (reference sequence). The ends lost 0 bases at V and 5 bases at J; junction bases unmatched: 8. This CDR3 is built from 17 residues. The CDR3 region is CASSQEREGLANNEQFF. As DNA, the CDR3 is TGTGCCAGCAGCCAAGAGCGGGAGGGTCTAGCGAACAATGAGCAGTTCTTC.

This rearrangement joins TRBV12-3 or TRBV12-4 to TRBJ2-2; 8 nucleotides agree with TRBD1. The CDR3 extends over 15 amino acids. With 6 bases clipped from V and 2 bases from J, the junction kept 5 bases outside the gene matches. The CDR3 spells CASRMTGVNTGELFF. Here the CDR3 DNA reads TGTGCCAGCAGAATGACAGGGGTTAACACCGGGGAGCTGTTTTTT.

This sequence joins TRBV29-1 and TRBJ1-2; maybe TRBD1 (6 bases). CDR1 is SQVTM, CDR2 ANQGSEA, per germline. V lost 3 bases, J lost 2 bases, and 10 bases lay in between. The CDR3 runs 13 residues. The CDR3 DNA follows: TGCAGCGTTGAGGGTGGGGGCAACTATGGCTACACCTTC. It translates to CSVEGGGNYGYTF.

The J gene is TRBJ1-2, the V gene TRBV5-1; maybe TRBD1 (5 bases). The germline gives CDR1 SGHRS, CDR2 YFSETQ. This CDR3 has 17 residues. Trimming left V 6 bases short and J 4 bases short, with 25 bases between. The chain's CDR3 is CASTSQPRGRNSYGYTF. The CDR3, as DNA: TGCGCCAGCACCTCCCAACCGAGGGGCCGTAACTCCTATGGCTACACCTTC.

The chain is built from TRBV7-2 and TRBJ2-7; 11 bases agree with TRBD2. The length of the CDR3 is 15 residues. The germline CDR1 and CDR2 sequences are SGHTA and FQGNSA. The V and J ends lost 7 bases and 7 bases, in that order; junction bases with no gene match: 12. The CDR3 DNA is TGTGCCAGCACCCCGAGTCGCCTAGCGGGAGGTGAGCAGTACTTC. Its translation: CASTPSRLAGGEQYF.

V usage is TRBV3-1 and J usage is TRBJ2-2, with unresolved D. Trimming pared 3 bases from V and 6 bases from J, leaving 11 bases between. This CDR3 has 14 amino acids. Germline loops: CDR1 LGHDT, CDR2 YNNKEL (reference sequence). The CDR3 region has the DNA TGTGCCAGCAGCCACGGACCCTTTGCCGGGGAGCTGTTTTTT. It codes for CASSHGPFAGELFF.

This chain links TRBV29-1 with TRBJ1-1; D gene unclear. Between the trimmed V and J ends, which lost 6 bases and 13 bases, there was a span of 18 bases. CDR1 is SQVTM, CDR2 ANQGSEA, per germline. This CDR3 spans 11 amino acids. CDR3 protein: CSVTDLGVGFF. For the CDR3, the DNA is TGCAGCGTCACGGACCTTGGGGTCGGTTTCTTT.

This chain joins TRBV2 and TRBJ2-1; D unclear. The CDR3 covers 14 residues. Germline V gives CDR1 SNHLY, CDR2 FYNNEI. V lost 8 bases and J lost 2, with 13 bases in between. Here the CDR3 DNA reads TGTGCCAGCGAGTCGTCGCGCGCCTACAATGAGCAGTTCTTC. This sequence encodes CASESSRAYNEQFF.

The V call is TRBV3-1, the J call TRBJ1-2; a possible D gene is TRBD1 (6 bases). The CDR3 is made up of 14 amino acids. CDR1 and CDR2 from the germline V gene are LGHDT and YNNKEL (reference sequence). Trimming removed 3 bases at V and 4 bases at J, with 12 bases between. CDR3 nucleotides: TGTGCCAGCAGCCAGGATCAGGGGCCCTATGGCTACACCTTC. It codes for CASSQDQGPYGYTF.

The chain carries TRBV11-1 and TRBJ1-6; no firm D call. Per the germline V gene, CDR1 is SGHAT and CDR2 is FQDESV (reference sequence). V lost 5 bases, J lost 5 bases, and 13 bases lay in between. The CDR3 extends over 15 amino acids. CDR3 nucleotides: TGTGCCAGCAGCCAGACCGGGATACATAATTCACCCCTCCACTTT. Translation: CASSQTGIHNSPLHF.